This TCR beta chain emerged from a study of Ad26.COV2.S vaccination and SARS-CoV-2 variants. Across the study: Recipients of Ad26.COV2.S got it intramuscularly, once or twice 56 days apart.

A single count supports this clone. The antigen remains undetermined. Study-wide results and caveats: Comparability of non-spike TCR breadth was observed across vaccine and placebo recipients. Greater spike-specific TCR breadth was seen in vaccine recipients than in placebo recipients.

Using immunoSEQ multiplex PCR, the repertoire was profiled, and TCRdb retains in-frame clones only, with some absent. The profile covers approximately 500,000 clones, with 70% to 90% appearing a single time and around 13% taken by the ten largest. Treatment meaning: around 19 received Ad26.COV2.S at low or high dose, single or two shots; roughly 5 received placebo; per-sample allocation not given. The samples were gathered on day 63 after the first injection of vaccine or placebo. From germline, CDR1 is MNHNS and CDR2 SASEGT. This CDR3 contains 15 residues. V dropped 3 bases and J dropped 4 bases, with 15 bases sitting between them.

The rearrangement uses TRBV6-1 and TRBJ1-2, with a weak D call TRBD1 (5 bases). The sequence derives from a person between 18 and 59 years old who received the Ad26.COV2.S COVID-19 vaccine or a placebo. The specimen was peripheral blood, collected in a trial of Ad26.COV2.S vaccine versus placebo. CDR3 sequence: CASSDRALGGYGYTF. CDR3 sequence (DNA): TGTGCCAGCAGTGACCGGGCTTTGGGGGGCTATGGCTACACCTTC.